A single sample gave rise to the 26 T cell receptor beta chains below, sequenced in a study of shared clonotypes between healthy human individuals (dated by TCRdb to about 2020). Library preparation employed the immunoSEQ multiplex PCR assay. In its TCRdb copy, this immuneACCESS table keeps in-frame sequences only and misses some clones. Where compared with another copy, unresolved V genes explain less than half of these, and the others have no known cause. The sample data list 450,000 or so clones, and over 60% of these were observed just once. The top ten clonotypes cover 12% of the sample. The sample taken for sequencing was PBMCs. Receptor source: a woman in her 40s in good health. Some clones in this sample may be carry-over from other donors' samples.

The V gene is TRBV6-4, the J gene TRBJ2-2; 10 bases line up with TRBD2. This CDR3 is 15 amino acids long. CDR1 is MRHNA and CDR2 is SNTAGT in the germline V gene. With V trimmed by 3 bases and J by 5 bases, 3 bases remained unmatched. DNA for the CDR3: TGTGCCAGCAGTGATCAACTAGCGGGAACCGGGGAGCTGTTTTTT. It codes for CASSDQLAGTGELFF.

V is TRBV4-1 and J is TRBJ1-4; D gene uncertain. Trimming removed 1 base at V and 8 bases at J, with 14 bases between. The germline V gene has CDR1 MGHRA and CDR2 YSYEKL. The CDR3 has 15 amino acids. In DNA, the CDR3 is TGCGCCAGCAGCCAAGCACCCTTCGGGGTGGAAAAACTGTTTTTT. Its translation is CASSQAPFGVEKLFF.

The rearrangement joins TRBV5-4 to TRBJ1-1; TRBD1 might be the D (5 bases). V dropped 3 bases and J dropped 5 bases, with 14 bases sitting between them. CDR3 length: 14 amino acids. Per germline, CDR1 SGHNT and CDR2 YYREEE (reference sequence). Here the CDR3 DNA reads TGTGCCAGCAGCTCCCGATTCCGGGGGACTGAAGCTTTCTTT. Translation gives CASSSRFRGTEAFF.

This clone was picked up many times. The chain has TRBV5-1 and TRBJ1-1; D gene uncertain. Germline V lookup: CDR1 SGHRS, CDR2 YFSETQ. Trimming left V 2 bases short and J 1 base short, with 12 bases between. The CDR3 spans 15 residues. In DNA form, the CDR3 reads TGCGCCAGCAGCTTAGAACCAGATAAGAACACTGAAGCTTTCTTT. Residues: CASSLEPDKNTEAFF. The full variable domain, rest sourced from reference TRBV5-1 and TRBJ1-1, is KAGVTQTPRYLIKTRGQQVTLSCSPISGHRSVSWYQQTPGQGLQFLFEYFSETQRNKGNFPGRFSGRQFSNSRSEMNVSTLELGDSALYLCASSLEPDKNTEAFFGQGTRLTVV.

V usage is TRBV7-9 and J usage is TRBJ1-5; tentatively, D is TRBD1 (6 bases). V was cut by 4 bases and J by 5 bases, with 18 bases left in between. Germline V gene sequence: CDR1 SEHNR, CDR2 FQNEAQ (reference sequence). There are 16 residues in the CDR3. This CDR3 is CASSSHAGEGDQPQHF. The DNA of the CDR3 is TGTGCCAGCAGCTCCCATGCCGGGGAGGGGGATCAGCCCCAGCATTTT.

This clone occurred once. A read error may be the cause here, since a much bigger clone is one base away. The V gene is TRBV6-5, the J gene TRBJ2-1; D is unresolved. CDR1 is MNHEY and CDR2 is SVGAGI in the germline V gene. CDR3 length: 15 residues. The V end was cut by 3 bases, the J end by 7 bases, with 16 bases between. CDR3 in DNA: TGTGCCAGCAGTTATAGGCAGTATGGACGGAATGAGCAGTTCTTC. This gives the protein CASSYRQYGRNEQFF.

About this clone itself: With only one base between it and a far larger clone, this is likely a read error. This same CDR3 is encoded by further DNA sequences in the sample. The chain carries TRBV6-1 and TRBJ1-3, with a possible D match to TRBD1 (6 bases). The CDR3 loop spans 14 amino acids. Germline V gene data show CDR1 as MNHNS and CDR2 as SASEGT. The DNA for the CDR3 is TGCGCCAGCAGGGTCAGGGGTTCTGGAAACACCATATATTTT. Translating it yields CASRVRGSGNTIYF.

The chain combines TRBV7-2 with TRBJ1-2, with D uncertain. The V gene lost 5 bases and the J gene lost 7 bases, with 11 bases spanning the gap. The CDR3 has 12 amino acids. Germline V gene lookup returns CDR1 SGHTA and CDR2 FQGNSA. The CDR3 coding sequence is TGTGCCAGCAGCCTCTATCGGGTTGGCTACACCTTC. The encoded protein is CASSLYRVGYTF.

With respect to this clone: A read error is possible here, since a much larger clone lies one base away. Other DNA variants within this sample encode the same CDR3. This sequence joins TRBV11-2 and TRBJ2-7; 10 bases match TRBD2. This CDR3 is 18 amino acids long. Germline V CDR1 and CDR2: SGHAT, FQNNGV. CDR3 sequence reads: CASSLDQGLAAISYEQYF. The DNA for the CDR3 is TGTGCCAGCAGCCTAGATCAAGGACTAGCGGCTATCTCCTACGAGCAGTACTTC.

This chain uses TRBV4-2 with TRBJ2-7; 7 bases line up with TRBD2. After removal of 1 base from V and 3 bases from J, the junction contained 6 bases not matched to a gene. This CDR3 comprises 15 residues. Germline V CDR1 and CDR2: LGHNA, YNFKEQ. CDR3 loop: CASSQGTSDIYEQYF. CDR3 DNA sequence: TGTGCCAGCAGCCAAGGTACTAGCGATATCTACGAGCAGTACTTC.

The gene calls are TRBV27 and TRBJ1-1, with D unclear. This CDR3 has 14 residues. The V gene's germline CDR1 is MNHEY and CDR2 SMNVEV (reference sequence). V was trimmed by 7 bases and J by 1 base, leaving 13 bases between them. The CDR3 sequence: CASNTIGGNTEAFF. The CDR3 DNA is TGTGCCAGCAATACGATTGGCGGGAACACTGAAGCTTTCTTT.

The genes are TRBV30 and TRBJ1-6; D is uncertain. CDR3 length: 14 amino acids. Germline V gives CDR1 GTSNPN, CDR2 SVGIG (reference sequence). V was pared by 2 bases and J by 7 bases, with 12 bases between. The CDR3 loop is CAWSTGQENSPLHF. Written as DNA, the CDR3 is TGTGCCTGGAGTACTGGGCAGGAAAATTCACCCCTCCACTTT.

J is TRBJ2-7 and V is TRBV19; 12 nucleotides line up with TRBD2. The CDR3 covers 17 residues. Germline CDR1 LNHDA, CDR2 SQIVND (reference sequence). V was pared by 6 bases and J by 1 base, with 10 bases of the junction left unmatched. Here the CDR3 DNA reads TGTGCCAGTAGCCTAGCGGGAGGGCCGCGGGGATCCTACGAGCAGTACTTC. Its protein product is CASSLAGGPRGSYEQYF. The full variable domain, its missing parts supplied by reference TRBV19 and TRBJ2-7, is DGGITQSPKYLFRKEGQNVTLSCEQNLNHDAMYWYRQDPGQGLRLIYYSQIVNDFQKGDIAEGYSVSREKKESFPLTVTSAQKNPTAFYLCASSLAGGPRGSYEQYFGPGTRLTVT.

The chain has TRBV27 and TRBJ2-7, with D perhaps matching TRBD2 (5 bases). Germline V lookup: CDR1 MNHEY, CDR2 SMNVEV (reference sequence). V lost 4 bases and J 4 bases, leaving 14 bases between the germline ends. The CDR3 loop spans 14 amino acids. This chain's CDR3 is CASSYGLGRYEQYF. In DNA, the CDR3 is TGTGCCAGCAGTTATGGACTGGGTAGATACGAGCAGTACTTC.

This clone has more than one count but fewer than ten. The chain combines TRBV28 with TRBJ2-7; D remains ambiguous. CDR1 and CDR2 (germline): MDHEN, SYDVKM. The CDR3 sequence is 13 residues long. Trimming pared 6 bases from V and 1 base from J, leaving 10 bases between. The chain's CDR3 is CASSQAPSYEQYF. CDR3 in DNA: TGTGCCAGCAGCCAAGCCCCATCCTACGAGCAGTACTTC.

This clone was seen a single time. The J gene is TRBJ2-1, the V gene TRBV28; D is uncertain. The V and J ends lost 2 bases and 4 bases respectively, with 9 bases between them. The CDR3 length is 14 residues. Germline V gene lookup returns CDR1 MDHEN and CDR2 SYDVKM. CDR3 loop: CASSLTGWYNEQFF. CDR3 in DNA: TGTGCCAGCAGTTTAACCGGCTGGTACAATGAGCAGTTCTTC.

CDR3 protein: CASSARGWGLNTQYF. The CDR3, as DNA: TGTGCCAGCAGCGCCCGAGGGTGGGGGCTGAATACGCAGTATTTT. The chain links TRBV6-5 to TRBJ2-3, with a possible D match to TRBD1 (6 bases). The germline CDR1 and CDR2 sequences are MNHEY and SVGAGI. This CDR3 has 15 amino acids. Trimming left V 6 bases short and J 7 bases short, with 20 bases between.

The J gene is TRBJ2-2, the V gene TRBV10-3, with TRBD1 as a possible D gene (5 bases). Trimming took off 6 bases at V and 7 bases at J, with 15 bases between the two ends. Germline V gene sequence: CDR1 ENHRY, CDR2 SYGVKD. This CDR3 region has 14 residues. DNA for the CDR3: TGTGCCATCAGGACAGCTGCGGCCGACGGGGAGCTGTTTTTT. Its translation: CAIRTAAADGELFF.

The chain's CDR3 is CASSSVPGAEQYF. The CDR3 DNA sequence: TGCGCCAGCAGCTCCGTACCCGGCGCCGAGCAGTACTTC. The chain uses TRBV5-1 and TRBJ2-7; unclear D gene. Germline V CDR1 and CDR2: SGHRS, YFSETQ. V was clipped by 3 bases and J by 6 bases, with 13 bases between them. The CDR3 spans 13 residues.

The chain carries TRBV7-2 and TRBJ2-7, with a possible D match to TRBD2 (6 bases). The V and J ends lost 1 base and 3 bases respectively, with 13 bases between them. The V gene's germline CDR1 is SGHTA and CDR2 FQGNSA. The CDR3 covers 15 residues. CDR3 region: CASSLDATRGYEQYF. The CDR3 region has the DNA TGTGCCAGCAGCTTAGATGCGACTAGGGGCTACGAGCAGTACTTC.

The V call is TRBV7-9, the J call TRBJ2-7, with D maybe TRBD2 (5 bases). This CDR3 contains 14 residues. The ends were cut back, 3 bases at V and 3 bases at J, with 12 bases in the middle. The germline V gene encodes CDR1 SEHNR and CDR2 FQNEAQ (reference sequence). CDR3 sequence reads: CASSLGSGVYEQYF. CDR3 nucleotide sequence: TGTGCCAGCAGCTTGGGCTCCGGGGTCTACGAGCAGTACTTC.

Details on this clone: Only one base separates this from a far larger clonotype, so it likely reflects a read error. Other DNA sequences within the sample encode an identical CDR3. V and J are TRBV4-1 and TRBJ2-7, with 15 bases that match TRBD2. The CDR3 loop spans 18 amino acids. Germline V gives CDR1 MGHRA, CDR2 YSYEKL. V was clipped by 0 bases and J by 6 bases; unmatched bases: 9. In DNA form, the CDR3 reads TGCGCCAGCAGCCAAGAGGTGGGACTAGCGGGAGGACCTGGCGAGCAGTACTTC. Its translation: CASSQEVGLAGGPGEQYF.

A note on this clone: This may arise from a read error, as a much more abundant clone is one base away. The gene calls are TRBV7-8 and TRBJ2-1; 9 bases match TRBD2. In germline, CDR1 is SGHVS, CDR2 FQNEAQ. Losses at the gene ends were 5 bases for V and 1 base for J; bases not matched to a gene: 3. CDR3 size: 15 residues. Written as DNA, the CDR3 is TGTGCCAGCAGCCAAGCGGGAGGTTCCTACAATGAGCAGTTCTTC. Residues: CASSQAGGSYNEQFF.

The chain is built from TRBV18 and TRBJ2-1; D may correspond to TRBD1 or TRBD2 (5 bases each). This CDR3 is built from 15 residues. The germline V gene encodes CDR1 KGHSH and CDR2 LQKENI. The V and J ends lost 3 bases and 8 bases respectively, with 17 bases between them. The CDR3 DNA reads TGTGCCAGCTCACCTAACTTTCAGGGCGGGTATGAGCAGTTCTTC. Amino acid sequence: CASSPNFQGGYEQFF.

This clone was detected many times. The V call is TRBV10-1, the J call TRBJ2-1; 9 bases are shared with TRBD1. The CDR3 is 16 residues long. CDR1 is WNHNN and CDR2 is SYGVQD in the germline V gene (reference sequence). J lost 5 bases, V lost 4 bases, and 9 bases had no gene match. The chain's CDR3 is CASSGTGTGPNNEQFF. The CDR3 nucleotides read TGCGCCAGCAGTGGCACCGGGACAGGGCCCAACAATGAGCAGTTCTTC.

The chain employs TRBV6-6 and TRBJ2-1, with D perhaps TRBD1 (6 bases). CDR1 MNHNY and CDR2 SVGAGI come from the germline V gene (reference sequence). Trimming removed 5 bases from V and 5 bases from J, with 7 bases in between. This CDR3 region has 12 residues. CDR3 protein: CASSPGDNEQFF. The CDR3 DNA sequence: TGTGCCAGCAGTCCAGGGGACAATGAGCAGTTCTTC.